A single sample is the source of the 2 T cell receptor beta chains below, sequenced in a study of T cell responses to AZD1222 COVID-19 vaccine. The method was immunoSEQ multiplex PCR; TCRdb's version includes in-frame clones alone and lacks a portion of them. The sample includes roughly 180,000 clones, around 90% of them seen just once. Sequenced material: peripheral blood, taken 28 days after the second AZD1222 dose. The source is an adult who received the AZD1222 COVID-19 vaccine.

This sequence joins TRBV7-3 and TRBJ2-1, with 10 bases matching TRBD2. The CDR3 length is 15 residues. The J segment lost 2 bases and the V segment lost 2 bases, leaving 0 bases of the junction unmatched. Germline CDR1 is SGHTA and CDR2 is FQGTGA. Here the CDR3 reads CASSLGTSAYNEQFF. The CDR3, as DNA: TGTGCCAGCAGCTTAGGGACTAGCGCCTACAATGAGCAGTTCTTC. Full variable domain (outside the CDR3, taken from reference TRBV7-3 and TRBJ2-1): GAGVSQTPSNKVTEKGKYVELRCDPISGHTALYWYRQSLGQGPEFLIYFQGTGAADDSGLPNDRFFAVRPEGSVSTLKIQRTERGDSAVYLCASSLGTSAYNEQFFGPGTRLTVL.

V gene TRBV7-2 combines with J gene TRBJ1-6; TRBD1 agrees at 8 bases. This CDR3 has 14 residues. The V gene end was trimmed by 8 bases and the J gene end by 3 bases; junction bases not matched to a gene: 3. The germline V gene encodes CDR1 SGHTA and CDR2 FQGNSA. CDR3 nucleotide sequence: TGTGCCAGCTCACAGGGGGACTATAATTCACCCCTCCACTTT. Protein sequence: CASSQGDYNSPLHF.